The sequence of this T cell receptor (beta chain) was determined in a study of blood T cell repertoires in COVID-19. At the level of the study: Acute and convalescent COVID-19 specimens originated in the United States, Italy and Spain. Sources were T cells, B-cell-depleted T cells, or PBMCs; the material itself was cDNA or gDNA.

In the authors' workflow: By means of reference gene primer amplification, nucleated cell counts were estimated. Method: immunoSEQ multiplex PCR; TCRdb's copy keeps in-frame clones and lacks some. That table supplies the V and J calls and clone size; D and trimming were determined from the DNA. The sample consists of over 85,000 clones, approximately 82% of them appearing once. J gave up 7 bases and V 2 bases, and 7 bases lay outside the gene matches. CDR3 length: 15 residues. In germline, CDR1 is KGHSH, CDR2 LQKENI. The chain employs TRBV18 and TRBJ1-5; 8 bases agree with TRBD1. Sequencing used peripheral blood. The TCR comes from a man aged 55-75 years with acute or convalescent COVID-19. The CDR3 sequence: CASSPDRGGRQPQHF. DNA of the CDR3: TGTGCCAGCTCACCAGACAGGGGAGGACGGCAGCCCCAGCATTTT.